Below, 3 T cell receptor beta chains from the same sample are listed, as sequenced in a study of T cells in tuberculosis. Sample time point: new active TB diagnosis, blood taken before or within 7 days of starting treatment. Only in-frame clones appear in the TCRdb table, and some are missing; sequencing was by immunoSEQ multiplex PCR. The data contain around 30,000 clones, 93% of them singletons. The sequencing used PBMCs, collected at tuberculosis diagnosis. Receptors were obtained from an adult with tuberculosis.

V is TRBV13 and J is TRBJ2-1; possibly TRBD2 for D (6 bases). The CDR3 spans 13 residues. CDR1 and CDR2 from the germline V gene are PRHDT and FYEKMQ (reference sequence). Trimming pared 5 bases from V and 6 bases from J, leaving 11 bases between. For the CDR3, the DNA is TGTGCCAGCAGCCTCGGGGGAGGCAATGAGCAGTTCTTC. Translation gives CASSLGGGNEQFF.

In nucleotides, the CDR3 is TGTGCCAGCAGCGTTGCGGCGCAATTCTCTGGAAACACCATATATTTT. This encodes CASSVAAQFSGNTIYF. The chain couples TRBV9 to TRBJ1-3; unclear D gene. The germline V gene encodes CDR1 SGDLS and CDR2 YYNGEE. The V and J ends lost 2 bases and 0 bases respectively, with 12 bases between them. This CDR3 has 16 amino acids.

The chain links TRBV12-5 to TRBJ1-2; D ambiguous. This CDR3 is built from 13 residues. Germline CDR1 and CDR2: LGHNT and FRNRAP. V dropped 5 bases and J dropped 2 bases, with 9 bases sitting between them. Here the CDR3 reads CASGPRENYGYTF. DNA for the CDR3: TGTGCTAGTGGTCCTCGGGAGAACTATGGCTACACCTTC.